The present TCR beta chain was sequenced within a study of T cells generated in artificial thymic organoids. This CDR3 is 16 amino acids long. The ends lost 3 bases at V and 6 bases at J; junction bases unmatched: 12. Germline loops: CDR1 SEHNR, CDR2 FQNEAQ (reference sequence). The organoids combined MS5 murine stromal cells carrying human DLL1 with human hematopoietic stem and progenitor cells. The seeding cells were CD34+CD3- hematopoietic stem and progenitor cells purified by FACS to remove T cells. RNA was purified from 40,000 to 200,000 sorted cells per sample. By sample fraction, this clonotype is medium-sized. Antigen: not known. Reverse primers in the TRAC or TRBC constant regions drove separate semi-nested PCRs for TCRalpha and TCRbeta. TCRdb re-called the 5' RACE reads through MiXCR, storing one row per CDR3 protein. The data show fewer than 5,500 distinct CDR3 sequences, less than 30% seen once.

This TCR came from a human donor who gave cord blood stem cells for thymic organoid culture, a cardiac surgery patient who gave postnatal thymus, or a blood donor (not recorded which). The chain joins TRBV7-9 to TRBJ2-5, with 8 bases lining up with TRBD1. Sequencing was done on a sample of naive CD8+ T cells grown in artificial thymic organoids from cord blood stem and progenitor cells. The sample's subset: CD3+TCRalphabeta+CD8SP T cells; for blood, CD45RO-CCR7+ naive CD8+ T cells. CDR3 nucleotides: TGTGCCAGCAGCTTGGTTTACGGACAGGGACGGAAGACCCAGTACTTC. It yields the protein CASSLVYGQGRKTQYF.